The present entry profiles one T cell receptor beta chain with its context. The PCR was carried out with 60 Vbeta primers and 13 Jbeta primers. Methods used by the authors: An analysis that came later counted 60 million to 80 million unique TCR beta chains, approximately 10 million shared. Repertoires were generated with immunoSEQ multiplex PCR, while TCRdb's copy carries only in-frame clones and drops some. The DNA gave D and trimming, while V, J and clone size come from that table. The data contain 50,000 to 70,000 clones, 77% of them singletons. The germline V gene has CDR1 SNHLY and CDR2 FYNNEI. The germline V and J ends were trimmed by 4 bases and 2 bases, with 11 bases remaining between them. This CDR3 contains 14 residues. These data belong to a study of cytomegalovirus exposure and HLA in healthy donors.

This clonotype was sampled from a female donor in good health and CMV-seronegative. This chain joins TRBV2 and TRBJ2-5, with D perhaps matching TRBD1 (6 bases). Sequencing was carried out using PBMCs. The CDR3 DNA follows: TGTGCCAGCAGTGTACGCCAGGGGCAAGAGACCCAGTACTTC. It specifies CASSVRQGQETQYF.